Below, 10 T cell receptor beta chains from the same sample are listed, as sequenced in a study of CD8 T cells in ankylosing spondylitis. TCRdb fed the 5' RACE reads into MiXCR, producing one record per CDR3 protein. Among about 220,000 distinct CDR3 sequences, 10% to 13% were seen once, and the ten largest hold less than 25%. The sequencing sample was made of blood, either unsorted or a sorted T cell fraction (not recorded which). These TCRs come from a male donor with ankylosing spondylitis or in good health (not recorded which).

Here the CDR3 reads CASSSPRDRVYEQYF. The CDR3 region has the DNA TGTGCCAGCAGTTCCCCCCGGGACAGGGTCTACGAGCAGTACTTC. V and J are TRBV6-5 and TRBJ2-7, with TRBD1 identical over 9 bases. The junction had 7 bases not matched to a gene; V was cut back by 4 bases and J by 3 bases. CDR3 length equals 15 residues. From germline, CDR1 is MNHEY and CDR2 SVGAGI.

This clonotype was seen more than once but under ten times. The chain joins TRBV7-9 to TRBJ2-7; 7 nucleotides agree with TRBD1. CDR3 length: 15 amino acids. Germline CDR1 is SEHNR and CDR2 is FQNEAQ (reference sequence). Losses at the gene ends were 2 bases for V and 3 bases for J; bases not matched to a gene: 7. DNA of the CDR3: TGTGCCAGCAGCTTACGGACAGGTCTCATCTACGAGCAGTACTTC. It yields the protein CASSLRTGLIYEQYF.

Comments on this clonotype: A much larger clonotype is one base distant, so this may be a read error. The rearrangement links TRBV20-1 to TRBJ2-1; a weak D match, TRBD2 (6 bases). Germline V gene data show CDR1 as DFQATT and CDR2 as SNEGSKA (reference sequence). CDR3 length: 14 residues. The CDR3 loop reads CNARESGSYNEQFF. For the CDR3, the DNA is TGCAATGCTAGAGAAAGCGGGTCCTACAATGAGCAGTTCTTC.

This rearrangement joins TRBV29-1 to TRBJ2-7; 7 bases line up with TRBD1. Germline loops: CDR1 SQVTM, CDR2 ANQGSEA. The CDR3 has 13 residues. V lost 6 bases, J lost 6 bases, and 11 bases stayed unmatched. This chain's CDR3 is CSVSGTAAREQYF. The CDR3 nucleotides read TGCAGCGTCTCCGGGACAGCGGCCCGCGAGCAGTACTTC.

This chain joins TRBV20-1 and TRBJ1-5; 11 bases match TRBD1. The CDR3 runs to 16 residues. V shed 3 bases, J shed 6 bases, and the junction held 10 bases outside the gene matches. From germline, CDR1 is DFQATT and CDR2 SNEGSKA (reference sequence). CDR3 coding DNA: TGCAGTGCTAGCGCCCCCGGGACAGGGGGACGTCAGCCCCAGCATTTT. As protein: CSASAPGTGGRQPQHF.

This clonotype appeared a few times. This chain links TRBV20-1 with TRBJ2-1; possibly TRBD1 or TRBD2 for D (5 bases each). The CDR3 consists of 12 residues. V lost 0 bases and J lost 9, with 9 bases in between. Germline assignment: CDR1 DFQATT and CDR2 SNEGSKA (reference sequence). The CDR3 protein is CSAREGESEQFF. In DNA, the CDR3 is TGCAGTGCTAGAGAGGGGGAGAGTGAGCAGTTCTTC.

In regard to this clonotype: Compared with germline, one end of the junction differs, possibly owing to a read error. The chain links TRBV24-1 to TRBJ2-5; TRBD1 agrees at 7 bases. The CDR3 sequence is 14 residues long. Per germline, CDR1 KGHDR and CDR2 SFDVKD. CDR3 DNA sequence: TGTGCCACCAGTGACACGGGACAGCAAGACACCCAGTACTTC. Translated, it gives CATSDTGQQDTQYF.

This clonotype was detected many times. This CDR3 reads CSARVPTRGGAYNEQFF. CDR3 bases: TGCAGTGCTAGGGTACCTACGCGCGGGGGGGCCTACAATGAGCAGTTCTTC. The chain is built from TRBV20-1 and TRBJ2-1; TRBD2 agrees at 9 bases. V was pared by 3 bases and J by 2 bases, with 11 bases of the junction left unmatched. CDR3 size: 17 residues. CDR1 is DFQATT, CDR2 SNEGSKA, per germline (reference sequence).

This clonotype was found a few times. The chain links TRBV12-3 or TRBV12-4 to TRBJ2-7; 11 positions agree with TRBD2. This CDR3 region has 16 residues. With V trimmed by 6 bases and J by 0 bases, 7 bases remained unmatched. The CDR3 region is CASSRLAGSSSYEQYF. CDR3 sequence (DNA): TGTGCCAGCAGCCGACTAGCGGGGAGCAGCTCCTACGAGCAGTACTTC.

A few counts support this clonotype. This rearrangement joins TRBV7-9 to TRBJ1-1; D is possibly TRBD1 (6 bases). The germline V gene has CDR1 SEHNR and CDR2 FQNEAQ (reference sequence). The CDR3 is 15 amino acids. Trimming shortened V by 7 bases and J by 1 base, and 16 bases separated the two germline ends. CDR3 nucleotides: TGTGCCAGCACCCGGGACACGCTGGGGAACACTGAAGCTTTCTTT. The encoded protein is CASTRDTLGNTEAFF.